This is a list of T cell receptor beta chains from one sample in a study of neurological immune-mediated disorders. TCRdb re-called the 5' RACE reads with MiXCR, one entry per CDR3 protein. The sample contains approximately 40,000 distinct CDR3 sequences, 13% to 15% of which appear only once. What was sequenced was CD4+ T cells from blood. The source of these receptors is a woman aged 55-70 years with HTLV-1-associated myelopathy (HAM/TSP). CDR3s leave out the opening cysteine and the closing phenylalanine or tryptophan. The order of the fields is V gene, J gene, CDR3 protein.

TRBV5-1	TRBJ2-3	ASSSPGTSTDTQY
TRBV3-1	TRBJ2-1	ASSPLTSGVDEQF
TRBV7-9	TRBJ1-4	ASSLDATSEKLF
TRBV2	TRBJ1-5	ASSLHSNQPQH
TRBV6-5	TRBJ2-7	ASRAIGFPLYEQY
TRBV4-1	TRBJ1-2	ASSQVGRNYGYT
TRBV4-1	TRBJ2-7	ASSQVGGADEQY
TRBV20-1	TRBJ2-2	SATPAVRSTGELF
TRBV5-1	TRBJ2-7	ASSLGQPTYEQY
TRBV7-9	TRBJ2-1	ASSLASEQF
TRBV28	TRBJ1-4	ASSPAPRATNEKLF
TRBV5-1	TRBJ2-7	ASSLSGGNSYEQY
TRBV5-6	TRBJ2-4	ASSFADGAKNIQY
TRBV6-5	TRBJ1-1	ASSAFLSGQAHEAF
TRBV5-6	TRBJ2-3	ASSLSGARSTDTQY
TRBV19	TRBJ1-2	ASSLPGQENYGYT
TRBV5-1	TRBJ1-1	ASSLSGVGRSKAF
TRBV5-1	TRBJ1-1	ASSFYICSATQGARNTEAF
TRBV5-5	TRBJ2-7	ASSLSEGASYEQY
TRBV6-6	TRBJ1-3	ASRAGGFGNTIY
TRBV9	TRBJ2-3	ASSVGAGGPSTDTQY
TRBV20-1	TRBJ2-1	SASKASGGTDNEQF
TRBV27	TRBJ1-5	ASSQRTGSGPQH